These T cell receptor beta chains were read from a single sample in a study of blood T cell repertoires in COVID-19. Measured with immunoSEQ multiplex PCR; TCRdb has only the in-frame clones, and not every one. The table has 200,000 to 250,000 clones, roughly 86% seen once. The sequenced sample was peripheral blood. The receptors here all came from a woman in her 50s with COVID-19, enrolled during active disease. CDR3s include the opening cysteine and the closing phenylalanine or tryptophan. D genes are given only for firm matches. The size field is filled for only some rows; it gives once, few, many or a size class.

CSARDLHEQYF | TGCAGTGCTAGAGATCTCCACGAGCAGTACTTC | TRBJ2-7 | . | . | TRBV20-1
CASTPGYGAEAFF | TGCGCCAGCACGCCGGGATATGGCGCTGAAGCTTTCTTT | TRBJ1-1 | . | . | TRBV10-2
CASRLTGNLGGELFF | TGTGCCAGCAGGCTGACAGGGAATCTTGGCGGGGAGCTGTTTTTT | TRBJ2-2 | . | TRBD1 | TRBV27
CASSNLPGGELFF | TGTGCCAGCAGTAACCTACCGGGAGGGGAGCTGTTTTTT | TRBJ2-2 | . | . | TRBV6-4
CASRRGQPNYGYTF | TGTGCCAGCAGGAGGGGACAGCCTAACTATGGCTACACCTTC | TRBJ1-2 | . | TRBD1 | TRBV6-6
CASSPQGLTTEAFF | TGTGCCAGTAGTCCTCAGGGGTTGACCACTGAAGCTTTCTTT | TRBJ1-1 | . | . | TRBV19
CASRDTSGANVLTF | TGTGCCAGCAGGGACACATCTGGGGCCAACGTCCTGACTTTC | TRBJ2-6 | . | . | TRBV9
CASGRIREAYGYTF | TGTGCCAGCGGCAGAATCAGGGAGGCCTATGGCTACACCTTC | TRBJ1-2 | few | . | TRBV5-6
CASRSGGTDTQYF | TGTGCCAGCAGGTCGGGGGGCACAGATACGCAGTATTTT | TRBJ2-3 | . | . | TRBV28
CASSLDSLKYF | TGTGCCAGCAGCCTAGACAGCCTCAAGTATTTT | TRBJ2-3 | . | . | TRBV28
CASSAGQGRLYNEQFF | TGTGCCAGCAGTGCGGGACAGGGAAGACTTTACAATGAGCAGTTCTTC | TRBJ2-1 | . | TRBD1 | TRBV6-4
CASSLVSQGWGYTF | TGCGCCAGCAGCTTGGTTTCGCAGGGTTGGGGCTACACCTTC | TRBJ1-2 | . | . | TRBV5-1
CASSLVQGADGYTF | TGCGCCAGCAGCTTGGTACAGGGGGCGGATGGCTACACCTTC | TRBJ1-2 | . | TRBD1 | TRBV5-1
CAITPTGQGYNYGYTF | TGTGCCATCACCCCCACCGGACAGGGGTATAACTATGGCTACACCTTC | TRBJ1-2 | . | TRBD1 | TRBV2
CASSMGRGRNRADTQYF | TGTGCCAGTAGTATGGGTAGGGGCCGGAACCGAGCAGATACGCAGTATTTT | TRBJ2-3 | . | . | TRBV19
CASSLGPSSYEQYF | TGTGCCAGCAGCTTGGGCCCGAGCTCCTACGAGCAGTACTTC | TRBJ2-7 | . | . | TRBV11-3
CASSLPGSDTQYF | TGTGCCAGCAGCTTGCCGGGATCGGATACGCAGTATTTT | TRBJ2-3 | . | . | TRBV5-5
CSVGVTGKNTEAFF | TGCAGCGTTGGTGTGACAGGGAAGAACACTGAAGCTTTCTTT | TRBJ1-1 | . | TRBD1 | TRBV29-1
CASSLGHRTDTQYF | TGTGCCAGCAGCCTTGGACACCGCACAGATACGCAGTATTTT | TRBJ2-3 | . | . | TRBV7-9
CASSVGGLNQPQHF | TGTGCCAGCAGCGTAGGAGGACTTAATCAGCCCCAGCATTTT | TRBJ1-5 | . | . | TRBV9
CASSSLAGGTDTQYF | TGTGCCAGCAGTTCGTTAGCGGGGGGCACAGATACGCAGTATTTT | TRBJ2-3 | . | TRBD2 | TRBV7-6
CASRGPGESEAFF | TGTGCCAGCAGGGGGCCGGGGGAATCTGAAGCTTTCTTT | TRBJ1-1 | . | . | TRBV7-3
CASSRDRLNYGYTF | TGCGCCAGCAGCCGCGACAGACTTAACTATGGCTACACCTTC | TRBJ1-2 | . | . | TRBV5-1
CASSSRWSGDPYEQYF | TGTGCCAGCAGCTCCCGATGGAGCGGGGATCCCTACGAGCAGTACTTC | TRBJ2-7 | . | TRBD2 | TRBV7-2
CASSSAGGPRNEQFF | TGTGCCAGCAGCTCCGCGGGGGGGCCGAGGAATGAGCAGTTCTTC | TRBJ2-1 | . | TRBD2 | TRBV7-2
CASSYPRSNEQFF | TGTGCCAGCAGTTATCCTAGATCCAATGAGCAGTTCTTC | TRBJ2-1 | . | . | TRBV6-6
CASSSPGLAVDTQYF | TGTGCCAGCAGCTCGCCGGGACTAGCGGTAGATACGCAGTATTTT | TRBJ2-3 | . | TRBD2 | TRBV5-5